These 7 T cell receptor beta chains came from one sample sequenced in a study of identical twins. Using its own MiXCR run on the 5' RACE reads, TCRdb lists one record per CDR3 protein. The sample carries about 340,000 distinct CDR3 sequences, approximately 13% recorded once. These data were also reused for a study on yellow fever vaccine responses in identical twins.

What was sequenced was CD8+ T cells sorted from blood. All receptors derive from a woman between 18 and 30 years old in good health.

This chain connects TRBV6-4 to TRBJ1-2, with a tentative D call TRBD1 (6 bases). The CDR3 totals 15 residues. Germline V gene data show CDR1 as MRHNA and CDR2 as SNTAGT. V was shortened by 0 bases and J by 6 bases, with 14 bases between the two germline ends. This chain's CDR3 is CASSDSPDRPDGYTF. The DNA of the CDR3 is TGTGCCAGCAGTGACTCCCCCGACAGGCCCGATGGCTACACCTTC.

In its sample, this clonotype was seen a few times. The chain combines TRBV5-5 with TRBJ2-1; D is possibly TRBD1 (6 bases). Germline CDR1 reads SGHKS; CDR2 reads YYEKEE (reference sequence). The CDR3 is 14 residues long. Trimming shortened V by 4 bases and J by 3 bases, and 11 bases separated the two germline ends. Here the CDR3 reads CASSPQQGYNEQFF. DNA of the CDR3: TGTGCCAGCAGCCCCCAACAGGGCTACAATGAGCAGTTCTTC.

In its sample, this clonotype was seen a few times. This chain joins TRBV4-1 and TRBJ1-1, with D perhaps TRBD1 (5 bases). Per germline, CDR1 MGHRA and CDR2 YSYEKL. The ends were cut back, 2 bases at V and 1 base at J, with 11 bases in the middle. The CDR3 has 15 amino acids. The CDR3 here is CASSQQVRENTEAFF. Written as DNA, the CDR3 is TGCGCCAGCAGCCAACAGGTCAGGGAGAACACTGAAGCTTTCTTT.

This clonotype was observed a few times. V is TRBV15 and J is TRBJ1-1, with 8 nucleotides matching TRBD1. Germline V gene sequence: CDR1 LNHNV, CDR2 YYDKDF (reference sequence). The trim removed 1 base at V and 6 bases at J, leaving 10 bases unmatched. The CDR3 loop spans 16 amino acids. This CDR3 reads CATSRVVWTGIAEAFF. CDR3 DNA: TGTGCCACCAGCAGAGTTGTCTGGACAGGGATTGCTGAAGCTTTCTTT.

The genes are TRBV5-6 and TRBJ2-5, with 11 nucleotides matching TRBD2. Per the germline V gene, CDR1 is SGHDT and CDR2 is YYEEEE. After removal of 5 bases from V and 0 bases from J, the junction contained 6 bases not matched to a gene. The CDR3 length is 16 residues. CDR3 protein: CASSTSGGRYQETQYF. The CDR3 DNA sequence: TGTGCCAGCAGTACTAGCGGGGGACGGTACCAAGAGACCCAGTACTTC.

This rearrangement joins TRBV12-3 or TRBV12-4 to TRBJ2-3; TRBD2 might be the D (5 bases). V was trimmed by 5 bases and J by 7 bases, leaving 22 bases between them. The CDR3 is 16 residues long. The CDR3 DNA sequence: TGTGCCAGCAGTACCAGCTGGGCCGGAGGCATCAATACGCAGTATTTT. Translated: CASSTSWAGGINTQYF.

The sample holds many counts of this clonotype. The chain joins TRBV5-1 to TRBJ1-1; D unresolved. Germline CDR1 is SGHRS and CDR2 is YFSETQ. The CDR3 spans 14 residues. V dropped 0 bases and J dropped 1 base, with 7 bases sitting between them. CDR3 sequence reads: CASSLGWGNTEAFF. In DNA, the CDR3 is TGCGCCAGCAGCTTGGGGTGGGGGAACACTGAAGCTTTCTTT.